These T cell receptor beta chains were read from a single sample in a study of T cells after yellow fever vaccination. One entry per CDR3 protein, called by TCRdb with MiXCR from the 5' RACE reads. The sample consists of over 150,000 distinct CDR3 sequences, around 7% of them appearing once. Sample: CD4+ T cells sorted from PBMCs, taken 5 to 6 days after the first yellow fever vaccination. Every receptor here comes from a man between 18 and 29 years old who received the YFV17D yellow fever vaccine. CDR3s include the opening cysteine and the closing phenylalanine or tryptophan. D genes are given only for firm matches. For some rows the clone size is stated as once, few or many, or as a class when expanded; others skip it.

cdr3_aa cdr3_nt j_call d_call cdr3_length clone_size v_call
CASSLTGEAGELFF TGTGCCAGCAGCTTAACGGGGGAAGCCGGGGAGCTGTTTTTT TRBJ2-2 NA 14 few TRBV7-9
CASKPAAGADTQYF TGTGCCAGCAAGCCCGCAGCGGGGGCCGATACGCAGTATTTT TRBJ2-3 TRBD2 14 few TRBV9
CASSLPGGQETQYF TGCGCCAGCAGCTTGCCGGGGGGCCAAGAGACCCAGTACTTC TRBJ2-5 TRBD2 14 many TRBV5-1
CASSQGQGRYTF TGTGCCAGCAGCCAAGGACAGGGGCGCTACACCTTC TRBJ1-2 TRBD1 12 few TRBV14
CASSSHFESSYNEQFF TGTGCCAGCAGCTCTCACTTTGAGAGCTCCTACAATGAGCAGTTCTTC TRBJ2-1 NA 16 few TRBV7-2
CASSQELWGQPQHF TGCGCCAGCAGCCAAGAACTATGGGGCCAGCCCCAGCATTTT TRBJ1-5 NA 14 NA TRBV4-3
CSARPVQETQYF TGCAGTGCTAGACCGGTACAAGAGACCCAGTACTTC TRBJ2-5 NA 12 NA TRBV20-1
CSAATGAGANVLTF TGCAGCGCGGCGACAGGGGCTGGGGCCAACGTCCTGACTTTC TRBJ2-6 TRBD1 14 many TRBV29-1
CASSQGEGYYGYTF TGCGCCAGCAGCCAAGGGGAGGGGTACTATGGCTACACCTTC TRBJ1-2 NA 14 NA TRBV4-1
CASSGSQTGELFF TGTGCCAGCAGCGGCAGTCAAACCGGGGAGCTGTTTTTT TRBJ2-2 NA 13 many TRBV2
CASSQGGYEQYF TGTGCCAGCAGCCAAGGGGGCTACGAGCAGTACTTC TRBJ2-7 NA 12 many TRBV3-1
CASSGARWYNEQFF TGTGCCAGCAGTGGTGCCCGCTGGTACAATGAGCAGTTCTTC TRBJ2-1 NA 14 many TRBV6-1
CASRPGLAPYNSPLHF TGTGCCAGCAGACCGGGACTTGCCCCCTATAATTCACCCCTCCACTTT TRBJ1-6 NA 16 NA TRBV27
CASSLWTYGYTF TGTGCCAGCAGTTTATGGACCTATGGCTACACCTTC TRBJ1-2 NA 12 few TRBV12-3/TRBV12-4
CSAARGRDGYTF TGCAGCGCCGCCAGAGGGAGGGATGGCTACACCTTC TRBJ1-2 NA 12 many TRBV29-1
CASRGSGFGGELFF TGCGCCAGCAGAGGATCGGGGTTTGGCGGGGAGCTGTTTTTT TRBJ2-2 NA 14 many TRBV10-2
CASSRLAGADTQYF TGTGCCAGCAGTCGACTAGCGGGGGCAGATACGCAGTATTTT TRBJ2-3 TRBD2 14 many TRBV27
CASSEYMGLADGETQYF TGTGCCAGCAGTGAATATATGGGCCTGGCCGACGGGGAGACCCAGTACTTC TRBJ2-5 NA 17 many TRBV25-1
CASSLDRGDYNEQFF TGTGCCAGCAGCCTAGACAGGGGGGACTACAATGAGCAGTTCTTC TRBJ2-1 TRBD1 15 many TRBV7-9
CAISEGGPTNYGYTF TGTGCCATCAGTGAGGGCGGTCCGACTAACTATGGCTACACCTTC TRBJ1-2 NA 15 many TRBV10-3
CASTLYAFGLNYGYTF TGTGCCAGCACACTTTACGCGTTCGGGCTGAACTATGGCTACACCTTC TRBJ1-2 NA 16 few TRBV7-2
CASSRQGAGSETQYF TGTGCCAGCAGCCGACAGGGGGCGGGGAGCGAGACCCAGTACTTC TRBJ2-5 TRBD1 15 few TRBV7-8
CASSLVSQAPEAFF TGCGCCAGCAGCTTGGTTAGCCAGGCCCCTGAAGCTTTCTTT TRBJ1-1 NA 14 NA TRBV5-1
CSARDILGRAKETQYF TGCAGTGCTAGAGATATTCTAGGGAGGGCGAAAGAGACCCAGTACTTC TRBJ2-5 TRBD2 16 few TRBV20-1
CASSLASQNTEAFF TGCGCCAGCAGCTTGGCTAGCCAGAACACTGAAGCTTTCTTT TRBJ1-1 NA 14 many TRBV5-1
CASSQIAGGRTGELFF TGTGCCAGCAGCCAAATAGCGGGGGGGCGGACCGGGGAGCTGTTTTTT TRBJ2-2 TRBD2 16 NA TRBV4-2
CASRKAGGPGNEQFF TGTGCCAGCAGAAAAGCGGGGGGGCCGGGGAATGAGCAGTTCTTC TRBJ2-1 TRBD2 15 many TRBV3-1
CASSLSWDNYYEQYF TGTGCCAGCAGTTTATCGTGGGACAACTACTACGAGCAGTACTTC TRBJ2-7 NA 15 many TRBV27
CASSSYGTRFIDEQFF TGTGCCAGCAGTTCCTACGGGACTAGATTTATCGATGAGCAGTTCTTC TRBJ2-1 TRBD2 16 many TRBV12-3/TRBV12-4
CASSPRGEGQPQHF TGCGCCAGCAGCCCCCGCGGGGAAGGGCAGCCCCAGCATTTT TRBJ1-5 NA 14 few TRBV5-1
CASQRGSQPQHF TGTGCCAGCCAGAGGGGGAGTCAGCCCCAGCATTTT TRBJ1-5 NA 12 NA TRBV12-3/TRBV12-4
CASSLGADADTQYF TGTGCCAGCAGTTTAGGGGCTGACGCAGATACGCAGTATTTT TRBJ2-3 NA 14 NA TRBV12-3/TRBV12-4
CASRPLARGVVGELFF TGTGCCAGCAGACCTCTCGCCAGGGGGGTTGTTGGGGAGCTGTTTTTT TRBJ2-2 NA 16 few TRBV11-2
CASSPRGAMETQYF TGTGCCAGCAGCCCCCGCGGGGCGATGGAGACCCAGTACTTC TRBJ2-5 NA 14 NA TRBV7-9
CAGQGASYNEQFF TGTGCCGGACAGGGGGCATCCTACAATGAGCAGTTCTTC TRBJ2-1 TRBD1 13 many TRBV2
CASSDFFRAGGPSSYNEQFF TGTGCCAGCAGTGACTTTTTCAGAGCGGGGGGGCCAAGCTCCTACAATGAGCAGTTCTTC TRBJ2-1 TRBD2 20 many TRBV6-4
CASSSGLVFPYEQYF TGTGCCAGCAGTTCCGGACTAGTATTCCCCTACGAGCAGTACTTC TRBJ2-7 TRBD2 15 many TRBV12-3/TRBV12-4
CASSSQTGKETQYF TGTGCCAGCAGCTCACAGACAGGGAAAGAGACCCAGTACTTC TRBJ2-5 TRBD1 14 NA TRBV7-2
CASLPGTKNTGELFF TGTGCCAGCCTTCCCGGGACAAAGAACACCGGGGAGCTGTTTTTT TRBJ2-2 NA 15 few TRBV2
CASRPNRGQDNYGYTF TGTGCCAGCAGACCAAACCGCGGACAGGACAACTATGGCTACACCTTC TRBJ1-2 TRBD1 16 NA TRBV6-2/TRBV6-3
CASRTRTSVGTQYF TGTGCCAGCAGAACAAGGACTAGCGTGGGAACCCAGTACTTC TRBJ2-5 TRBD2 14 few TRBV6-1
CASSPVAGYEQYF TGCGCCAGCAGCCCGGTGGCAGGCTACGAGCAGTACTTC TRBJ2-7 NA 13 NA TRBV5-1
CAISEQDNEQFF TGTGCCATCAGTGAGCAAGACAATGAGCAGTTCTTC TRBJ2-1 NA 12 many TRBV10-3
CASSYLDRGRGNTEAFF TGCGCCAGCAGCTACCTCGACAGGGGTCGCGGGAACACTGAAGCTTTCTTT TRBJ1-1 TRBD1 17 few TRBV5-1
CASSSLPTRRGSPTGETQYF TGTGCCAGCAGCTCCCTCCCAACTAGGCGCGGGAGCCCCACCGGAGAGACCCAGTACTTC TRBJ2-5 TRBD2 20 many TRBV11-2
CASSQVDLIITYEQYF TGCGCCAGCAGCCAAGTTGACTTGATCATCACCTACGAGCAGTACTTC TRBJ2-7 NA 16 few TRBV4-1
CASSYSIRDVTYNEQFF TGTGCCAGCAGTTACTCGATCCGGGACGTAACCTACAATGAGCAGTTCTTC TRBJ2-1 NA 17 many TRBV6-5
CASSKYLSGGAADTQYF TGCGCCAGCAGCAAATACCTTAGCGGGGGGGCCGCAGATACGCAGTATTTT TRBJ2-3 TRBD2 17 many TRBV5-1
CASSQVQGTNTGELFF TGTGCCAGCAGCCAAGTTCAGGGGACCAACACCGGGGAGCTGTTTTTT TRBJ2-2 NA 16 few TRBV3-1
CASSFGQGERDGYTF TGCGCCAGCAGCTTCGGACAGGGGGAAAGGGATGGCTACACCTTC TRBJ1-2 TRBD1 15 many TRBV5-1
CASSQDQGGVDTQYF TGTGCCAGCAGCCAAGATCAAGGGGGGGTAGATACGCAGTATTTT TRBJ2-3 NA 15 few TRBV3-1
CASSFGDRANQPQHF TGCGCCAGCAGCTTCGGGGACAGGGCAAATCAGCCCCAGCATTTT TRBJ1-5 TRBD1 15 many TRBV5-1
CSAKDGNTEAFF TGCAGTGCTAAAGACGGGAACACTGAAGCTTTCTTT TRBJ1-1 NA 12 many TRBV20-1
CASRLGRREKLFF TGTGCCTCGCGGTTGGGGAGGCGTGAAAAACTGTTTTTT TRBJ1-4 NA 13 many TRBV6-5
CASSQDLAGGRGTEAFF TGCGCCAGCAGCCAAGACTTGGCAGGGGGCCGCGGTACTGAAGCTTTCTTT TRBJ1-1 TRBD1 17 NA TRBV4-3